These 31 T cell receptor beta chains originate from one sample sequenced in a study of technical replicates of blood from several donors. Sequencing was performed with immunoSEQ multiplex PCR; in TCRdb, only in-frame clones are kept and a portion is missing. Here the sample spans under 75,000 clones, around 92% being singletons. The specimen was PBMCs. The receptors were gathered from a human donor in good health. Some clones in this sample may be carry-over from other donors' samples.

This chain links TRBV5-6 with TRBJ2-1, with D maybe TRBD2 (6 bases). This CDR3 has 18 residues. CDR1 SGHDT and CDR2 YYEEEE come from the germline V gene. V lost 4 bases to trimming and J lost 0 bases, with 20 bases between them. The CDR3 sequence is CASSTGLGGASSYNEQFF. CDR3 coding DNA: TGTGCCAGCAGCACCGGACTGGGGGGTGCTAGCTCCTACAATGAGCAGTTCTTC.

The gene calls are TRBV5-4 and TRBJ2-1; 8 nucleotides line up with TRBD2. The trim removed 3 bases at V and 3 bases at J, leaving 17 bases unmatched. The length of the CDR3 is 19 residues. The germline V gene has CDR1 SGHNT and CDR2 YYREEE (reference sequence). The CDR3: CASSSRRLAGHGSYNEQFF. Written as DNA, the CDR3 is TGTGCCAGCAGCTCAAGAAGGCTAGCGGGCCACGGCAGCTACAATGAGCAGTTCTTC. Based on the CDR3 plus reference TRBV5-4 and TRBJ2-1, the full variable domain is ETGVTQSPTHLIKTRGQQVTLRCSSQSGHNTVSWYQQALGQGPQFIFQYYREEENGRGNFPPRFSGLQFPNYSSELNVNALELDDSALYLCASSSRRLAGHGSYNEQFFGPGTRLTVL.

This clone appeared a single time. The chain has TRBV5-1 and TRBJ1-2; 11 bases fit TRBD1. CDR3 size: 15 residues. From germline, CDR1 is SGHRS and CDR2 YFSETQ. V was clipped by 4 bases and J by 6 bases; unmatched bases: 8. CDR3 region: CASSTTGQGVDGYTF. In nucleotides, the CDR3 is TGCGCCAGCAGCACAACGGGACAGGGGGTCGATGGCTACACCTTC.

The rearrangement joins TRBV4-2 to TRBJ2-7, with D uncertain. The germline V gene encodes CDR1 LGHNA and CDR2 YNFKEQ. Trimming cost V 0 bases and J 0 bases, with 9 bases left between them. The CDR3 sequence is 15 residues long. The CDR3 protein is CASSQDRLPSYEQYF. As DNA, the CDR3 is TGTGCCAGCAGCCAAGATAGACTTCCCTCCTACGAGCAGTACTTC.

V is TRBV7-8 and J is TRBJ2-7; D perhaps matches TRBD1 (6 bases). The CDR3 extends over 16 amino acids. CDR1 and CDR2 (germline): SGHVS, FQNEAQ. The V and J ends lost 2 bases and 7 bases respectively, with 21 bases between them. DNA of the CDR3: TGTGCCAGCAGCTTAATGAACCAGGCCAGGGGTTCGGAGCAGTACTTC. Protein: CASSLMNQARGSEQYF.

J is TRBJ2-1 and V is TRBV9; D ambiguous. V was pared by 0 bases and J by 1 base, with 11 bases between. CDR1 SGDLS and CDR2 YYNGEE come from the germline V gene. CDR3 length equals 16 residues. The CDR3 sequence is CASSVGHLGSYNEQFF. CDR3 sequence (DNA): TGTGCCAGCAGCGTAGGACATTTAGGATCCTACAATGAGCAGTTCTTC.

For this clone: The identical CDR3 is also encoded by other nucleotide sequences in the sample. The genes are TRBV30 and TRBJ2-5, with 7 bases that match TRBD1. The CDR3 consists of 12 residues. Germline V gives CDR1 GTSNPN, CDR2 SVGIG (reference sequence). The junction had 0 bases not matched to a gene; V was cut back by 0 bases and J by 5 bases. The CDR3 spells CAWSVQGETQYF. The CDR3 DNA sequence: TGTGCCTGGAGTGTACAGGGGGAGACCCAGTACTTC.

This clone was seen just once. The rearrangement uses TRBV9 and TRBJ2-1; 11 bases align to TRBD2. Germline V CDR1 and CDR2: SGDLS, YYNGEE. V trimming: 2 bases; J trimming: 5 bases; junction bases outside the gene matches: 3. This CDR3 spans 15 amino acids. DNA of the CDR3: TGTGCCAGCAGCGTGGCTAGCGGGGGGAACAATGAGCAGTTCTTC. This translates into CASSVASGGNNEQFF. Looking up the rest from reference TRBV9 and TRBJ2-1 gives the full variable domain: DSGVTQTPKHLITATGQRVTLRCSPRSGDLSVYWYQQSLDQGLQFLIQYYNGEERAKGNILERFSAQQFPDLHSELNLSSLELGDSALYFCASSVASGGNNEQFFGPGTRLTVL.

V gene TRBV5-1 combines with J gene TRBJ2-5; 8 positions match TRBD1. CDR1 is SGHRS, CDR2 YFSETQ, per germline. The ends lost 4 bases at V and 5 bases at J; junction bases unmatched: 10. The CDR3 sequence is 15 residues long. Written as DNA, the CDR3 is TGCGCCAGCAGCACCGGACAGGGTAGGATCGAGACCCAGTACTTC. This gives the protein CASSTGQGRIETQYF.

Concerning this clone itself: Other nucleotide sequences in the sample specify the same CDR3. The chain joins TRBV5-1 to TRBJ1-1; 8 bases align to TRBD1. Germline-derived CDR1 and CDR2 are SGHRS and YFSETQ. CDR3 size: 14 residues. Trimming removed 3 bases from V and 1 base from J; junction bases left unmatched: 2. The CDR3 DNA reads TGCGCCAGCAGCTCTGGGACAGGGAACACTGAAGCTTTCTTT. As protein: CASSSGTGNTEAFF.

This chain uses TRBV2 with TRBJ2-1; TRBD2 matches at 9 bases. The CDR3 spans 13 residues. The V and J ends lost 5 bases and 10 bases, in that order; junction bases with no gene match: 6. Germline CDR1 and CDR2: SNHLY and FYNNEI. The DNA of the CDR3 is TGTGCCAGCAGTACCTTAGCGGGAGTGGAGCAGTTCTTC. Amino acids: CASSTLAGVEQFF.

The chain couples TRBV7-9 to TRBJ1-4; D is possibly TRBD1 (6 bases). The CDR3 spans 14 residues. CDR1 is SEHNR and CDR2 is FQNEAQ in the germline V gene (reference sequence). Trimming removed 4 bases at V and 8 bases at J, with 14 bases between. CDR3 nucleotide sequence: TGTGCCAGCAGCTCCTCGGGAGGGGGGGAAAAACTGTTTTTT. This translates into CASSSSGGGEKLFF.

CDR3 in DNA: TGTGCCAGCACCGCGGGTGGTGGGACTGAAGCTTTCTTT. Protein product: CASTAGGGTEAFF. The V call is TRBV13, the J call TRBJ1-1; no reliable D call. The CDR3 has 13 residues. V lost 7 bases, J lost 5 bases, and 14 bases lay in between. Germline CDR1 is PRHDT and CDR2 is FYEKMQ (reference sequence).

The rearrangement joins TRBV13 to TRBJ1-3, with unresolved D. V lost 1 base to trimming and J lost 5 bases, with 9 bases between them. This CDR3 comprises 14 residues. Per germline, CDR1 PRHDT and CDR2 FYEKMQ (reference sequence). The CDR3: CASSLEPGRNTIYF. For the CDR3, the DNA is TGTGCCAGCAGCTTAGAGCCAGGCCGAAACACCATATATTTT.

The chain combines TRBV9 with TRBJ2-1; 11 nucleotides line up with TRBD2. This CDR3 is 16 amino acids long. V trimming: 3 bases; J trimming: 7 bases; junction bases outside the gene matches: 9. Looked up from germline, CDR1 is SGDLS and CDR2 is YYNGEE. CDR3 protein: CASSGIAGGPLNEQFF. CDR3 in DNA: TGTGCCAGCAGCGGTATAGCGGGAGGGCCGTTAAATGAGCAGTTCTTC.

The chain employs TRBV5-4 and TRBJ1-2, with D maybe TRBD1 (6 bases). This CDR3 comprises 14 residues. Germline CDR1 SGHNT, CDR2 YYREEE (reference sequence). V was cut by 0 bases and J by 4 bases, with 10 bases left in between. The CDR3 loop reads CASSLGQGSYGYTF. The CDR3 DNA reads as TGTGCCAGCAGCTTGGGGCAGGGGAGCTATGGCTACACCTTC.

This clone was observed a single time. This sequence joins TRBV2 and TRBJ1-6; a possible D gene is TRBD1 (6 bases). CDR1 and CDR2 (germline): SNHLY, FYNNEI. Trimming shortened V by 6 bases and J by 1 base, and 10 bases separated the two germline ends. There are 15 residues in the CDR3. CDR3 protein: CASSGQSSYNSPLHF. DNA of the CDR3: TGTGCCAGCAGCGGACAGTCTTCCTATAATTCACCCCTCCACTTT. Together with reference TRBV2 and TRBJ1-6, the CDR3 gives the full variable domain: EPEVTQTPSHQVTQMGQEVILRCVPISNHLYFYWYRQILGQKVEFLVSFYNNEISEKSEIFDDQFSVERPDGSNFTLKIRSTKLEDSAMYFCASSGQSSYNSPLHFGNGTRLTVT.

The genes are TRBV7-2 and TRBJ2-7, with D possibly matching TRBD1 (6 bases). In germline, CDR1 is SGHTA, CDR2 FQGNSA. Trimming took 1 base from V and 7 from J, leaving 20 bases between them. The CDR3 extends over 16 amino acids. The CDR3 sequence is CASSLGTGTSSGEQYF. The CDR3 coding sequence is TGTGCCAGCAGCTTAGGGACCGGGACAAGTTCTGGGGAGCAGTACTTC.

The chain recombines TRBV2 with TRBJ2-3; 7 bases agree with TRBD1. Germline lookup yields CDR1 SNHLY and CDR2 FYNNEI. The CDR3 is 16 residues long. J lost 0 bases, V lost 6 bases, and 9 bases had no gene match. DNA for the CDR3: TGTGCCAGCAGCAAGACGGGACAGCTCAGCACAGATACGCAGTATTTT. This translates into CASSKTGQLSTDTQYF.

The rearrangement uses TRBV7-2 and TRBJ2-5; D is ambiguous. From germline, CDR1 is SGHTA and CDR2 FQGNSA. V dropped 0 bases and J dropped 3 bases, with 5 bases sitting between them. The CDR3 has 13 residues. CDR3 sequence: CASSLAEKETQYF. CDR3 DNA: TGTGCCAGCAGCTTAGCGGAGAAAGAGACCCAGTACTTC.

This clone is classed as medium-sized. This chain links TRBV6-5 with TRBJ1-1; possible D gene TRBD1, 6 bases. Trimming took off 6 bases at V and 2 bases at J, with 16 bases between the two ends. Germline loops: CDR1 MNHEY, CDR2 SVGAGI. The CDR3 spans 15 residues. The CDR3 loop is CASSFTGTTNTEAFF. The CDR3 region has the DNA TGTGCCAGCAGCTTTACCGGGACAACCAACACTGAAGCTTTCTTT.

V usage is TRBV5-6 and J usage is TRBJ2-3; D might be TRBD2 (5 bases). In germline, CDR1 is SGHDT, CDR2 YYEEEE. Trimming stripped 4 bases from V and 1 base from J, with 19 bases between. The CDR3 has 17 amino acids. The CDR3 nucleotides read TGTGCCAGCAGCAGGAGGACCGAACGGCAGGGCACAGATACGCAGTATTTT. Protein: CASSRRTERQGTDTQYF.

This chain joins TRBV25-1 and TRBJ2-4; D might be TRBD2 (5 bases). Germline CDR1 is MGHDK and CDR2 is SYGVNS. This CDR3 spans 14 amino acids. The germline V and J ends were trimmed by 3 bases and 6 bases, with 12 bases remaining between them. The CDR3 spells CASSDRDRGNIQYF. The CDR3 region has the DNA TGTGCCAGCAGTGACCGGGATCGAGGAAACATTCAGTACTTC. The variable domain in full, completed from reference TRBV25-1 and TRBJ2-4, reads EADIYQTPRYLVIGTGKKITLECSQTMGHDKMYWYQQDPGMELHLIHYSYGVNSTEKGDLSSESTVSRIRTEHFPLTLESARPSHTSQYLCASSDRDRGNIQYFGAGTRLSVL.

This clone was recorded only once. This sequence joins TRBV7-3 and TRBJ2-2, with TRBD2 matching 12 bases. This CDR3 has 18 amino acids. Germline V gene lookup returns CDR1 SGHTA and CDR2 FQGTGA. The trim removed 5 bases at V and 2 bases at J, leaving 9 bases unmatched. CDR3 residues: CASSRSRTSGINTGELFF. The CDR3 DNA reads as TGTGCCAGCAGCAGGTCGAGGACTAGCGGGATTAACACCGGGGAGCTGTTTTTT.

The gene calls are TRBV27 and TRBJ2-7; a weak D match, TRBD2 (5 bases). The CDR3 spans 13 residues. Germline V lookup: CDR1 MNHEY, CDR2 SMNVEV (reference sequence). Trimming pared 3 bases from V and 3 bases from J, leaving 9 bases between. The DNA for the CDR3 is TGTGCCAGCAGTTTGGAGGCGGGCTACGAGCAGTACTTC. This translates into CASSLEAGYEQYF.

The CDR3 sequence is CASRLAVTEAFF. The CDR3, as DNA: TGTGCCAGCCGCCTAGCGGTCACTGAAGCTTTCTTT. V and J are TRBV6-6 and TRBJ1-1; D not certain. Trimming took 8 bases from V and 4 from J, leaving 11 bases between them. Germline V gene sequence: CDR1 MNHNY, CDR2 SVGAGI (reference sequence). This CDR3 region has 12 residues.

This clone is a singleton in its sample. The V and J genes are TRBV18 and TRBJ2-7, with TRBD1 matching 9 bases. The germline gives CDR1 KGHSH, CDR2 LQKENI. This CDR3 region has 17 residues. The V segment lost 3 bases and the J segment 2 bases; nucleotides outside the gene matches: 11. CDR3 in amino acids: CASSPPQGAGGTYEQYF. The DNA for the CDR3 is TGTGCCAGCTCACCGCCACAGGGGGCAGGGGGTACCTACGAGCAGTACTTC.

The V call is TRBV10-3, the J call TRBJ1-2; no clear D. V lost 0 bases and J 7 bases, leaving 9 bases between the germline ends. The CDR3 is 13 residues long. Germline CDR1 and CDR2: ENHRY and SYGVKD. The CDR3 coding sequence is TGTGCCATCAGTGAGTCCGAATCCGGTGGCTACACCTTC. Encoded protein: CAISESESGGYTF.

The chain is built from TRBV7-8 and TRBJ2-5, with 7 positions matching TRBD1. The V and J ends lost 4 bases and 4 bases, in that order; junction bases with no gene match: 12. CDR1 and CDR2 (germline): SGHVS, FQNEAQ. The CDR3 length is 16 residues. CDR3 nucleotide sequence: TGTGCCAGCAGCTCCTGGAGGACAGGCCGGGGAGAGACCCAGTACTTC. Protein: CASSSWRTGRGETQYF.

The chain has TRBV5-1 and TRBJ2-1; TRBD2 is a possible D gene (6 bases). There are 15 residues in the CDR3. CDR1 and CDR2 (germline): SGHRS, YFSETQ. The V and J ends lost 0 bases and 2 bases respectively, with 9 bases between them. The chain's CDR3 is CASSLGTSTYNEQFF. In nucleotides, the CDR3 is TGCGCCAGCAGCTTGGGTACTAGCACCTACAATGAGCAGTTCTTC.

The chain uses TRBV4-1 and TRBJ2-7, with a possible D match to TRBD1 (5 bases). The length of the CDR3 is 13 residues. CDR1 and CDR2 from the germline V gene are MGHRA and YSYEKL. V was clipped by 0 bases and J by 6 bases, with 9 bases between them. DNA for the CDR3: TGCGCCAGCAGCCAAGATCCCAGGGCCGAGCAGTACTTC. Its protein product is CASSQDPRAEQYF.